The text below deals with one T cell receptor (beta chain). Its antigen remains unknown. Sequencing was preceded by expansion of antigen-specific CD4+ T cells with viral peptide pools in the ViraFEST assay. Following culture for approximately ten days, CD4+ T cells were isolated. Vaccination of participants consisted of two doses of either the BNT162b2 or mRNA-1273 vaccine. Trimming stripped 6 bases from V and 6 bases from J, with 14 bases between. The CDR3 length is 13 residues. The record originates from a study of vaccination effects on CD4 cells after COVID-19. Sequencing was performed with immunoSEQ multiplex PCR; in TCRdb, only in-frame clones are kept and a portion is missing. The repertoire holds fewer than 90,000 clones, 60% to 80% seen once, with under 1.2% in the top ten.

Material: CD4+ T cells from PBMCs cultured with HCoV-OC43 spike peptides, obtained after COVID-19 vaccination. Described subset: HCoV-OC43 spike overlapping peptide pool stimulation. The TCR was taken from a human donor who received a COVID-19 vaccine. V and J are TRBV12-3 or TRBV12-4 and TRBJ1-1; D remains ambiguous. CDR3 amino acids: CASRPQAGPEAFF. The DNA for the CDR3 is TGTGCCAGCAGACCGCAAGCGGGTCCTGAAGCTTTCTTT.